This passage covers 31 T cell receptor beta chains from one sample sequenced in a study of shared clonotypes between healthy human individuals. Libraries were prepared by immunoSEQ multiplex PCR; TCRdb keeps only in-frame clonotypes and omits some of them. The sample carries around 1.6 million clones, approximately 98% recorded once. Material for sequencing was naive CD4+ T cells sorted from blood. As to subset: CD45RA+ positively selected. Receptors were obtained from a young man in good health.

For this clone: Other DNA sequences of this sample code for an identical CDR3. The chain is built from TRBV7-2 and TRBJ2-5; no reliable D call. Trimming pared 0 bases from V and 2 bases from J, leaving 7 bases between. CDR1 and CDR2 from the germline V gene are SGHTA and FQGNSA. The CDR3 covers 14 residues. The CDR3 sequence is CASSLAHRQETQYF. The CDR3 coding sequence is TGTGCCAGCAGCTTAGCGCATAGGCAAGAGACCCAGTACTTC. The full variable domain, its missing parts supplied by reference TRBV7-2 and TRBJ2-5, is GAGVSQSPSNKVTEKGKDVELRCDPISGHTALYWYRQSLGQGLEFLIYFQGNSAPDKSGLPSDRFSAERTGGSVSTLTIQRTQQEDSAVYLCASSLAHRQETQYFGPGTRLLVL.

The genes are TRBV18 and TRBJ2-7; unclear D gene. Trimming removed 2 bases from V and 2 bases from J, with 10 bases in between. The CDR3 sequence is 14 residues long. The germline V gene encodes CDR1 KGHSH and CDR2 LQKENI. The CDR3 sequence is CASSPAGSAYEQYF. The DNA of the CDR3 is TGTGCCAGCTCACCAGCCGGAAGCGCCTACGAGCAGTACTTC. The variable domain in full, with the rest retrieved from reference TRBV18 and TRBJ2-7, is NAGVMQNPRHLVRRRGQEARLRCSPMKGHSHVYWYRQLPEEGLKFMVYLQKENIIDESGMPKERFSAEFPKEGPSILRIQQVVRGDSAAYFCASSPAGSAYEQYFGPGTRLTVT.

The chain is built from TRBV6-5 and TRBJ2-2; no reliable D call. The V gene lost 2 bases and the J gene lost 4 bases, with 5 bases spanning the gap. This CDR3 has 13 residues. Germline CDR1 is MNHEY and CDR2 is SVGAGI. Written as DNA, the CDR3 is TGTGCCAGCAGTTACCCCGCCACCGGGGAGCTGTTTTTT. Protein sequence: CASSYPATGELFF.

The chain has TRBV28 and TRBJ2-5; a weak D match, TRBD1 (5 bases). The last part of the DNA fits TRBJ2-7 better; the J call may be wrong. The CDR3 contains 15 residues. Per germline, CDR1 MDHEN and CDR2 SYDVKM. CDR3 DNA: TGTGCCAGCAGGCCCACAGGATTCTTCTTCTACGAGCAGTACTTC. It yields the protein CASRPTGFFFYEQYF.

This clone has a single count. The chain couples TRBV30 to TRBJ2-1, with D unresolved. The V and J ends lost 1 base and 7 bases respectively, with 11 bases between them. The germline CDR1 and CDR2 sequences are GTSNPN and SVGIG (reference sequence). This CDR3 spans 13 amino acids. This CDR3 reads CAWSGSLRNEQFF. CDR3 bases: TGTGCCTGGAGTGGGAGCTTGCGGAATGAGCAGTTCTTC.

The chain couples TRBV25-1 to TRBJ2-7, with D possibly matching TRBD2 (6 bases). CDR1 is MGHDK, CDR2 SYGVNS, per germline. This CDR3 is 15 amino acids long. V was trimmed by 4 bases and J by 0 bases, leaving 13 bases between them. The DNA of the CDR3 is TGTGCCAGCAGTGCATTTAGCGGTTACTCCTACGAGCAGTACTTC. It encodes CASSAFSGYSYEQYF.

The chain recombines TRBV18 with TRBJ2-3, with 8 bases identical to TRBD2. CDR3 length: 15 amino acids. Trimming took 3 bases from V and 6 from J; bases not matched to a gene: 8. CDR1 KGHSH and CDR2 LQKENI come from the germline V gene. This CDR3 reads CASSPPGGTVDTQYF. The CDR3 nucleotides read TGTGCCAGCTCACCCCCGGGGGGGACCGTGGATACGCAGTATTTT.

This chain connects TRBV5-1 to TRBJ1-1, with a weak D call TRBD1 (6 bases). The CDR3 has 13 residues. In germline, CDR1 is SGHRS, CDR2 YFSETQ. V was trimmed by 4 bases and J by 8 bases, leaving 15 bases between them. CDR3 coding DNA: TGCGCCAGCAGCACCACGGGGGGCGCGGAAGCTTTCTTT. This encodes CASSTTGGAEAFF.

The V call is TRBV19, the J call TRBJ1-5; a weak D match, TRBD1 (6 bases). V lost 7 bases to trimming and J lost 4 bases, with 14 bases between them. Germline V lookup: CDR1 LNHDA, CDR2 SQIVND (reference sequence). CDR3 size: 14 residues. This chain's CDR3 is CASKVGGRNQPQHF. DNA of the CDR3: TGTGCCAGTAAGGTTGGGGGCCGTAATCAGCCCCAGCATTTT.

In this sample, this clone turned up once. The V and J genes are TRBV7-2 and TRBJ2-3, with TRBD2 matching over 7 bases. Germline V gives CDR1 SGHTA, CDR2 FQGNSA. J lost 7 bases, V lost 5 bases, and 12 bases had no gene match. The CDR3 runs to 15 residues. The CDR3 here is CASSPSGNHRNTQYF. CDR3 nucleotides: TGTGCCAGCAGCCCGAGCGGGAATCACCGTAATACGCAGTATTTT.

This sequence joins TRBV5-1 and TRBJ2-5; 8 nucleotides match TRBD1. V gave up 4 bases and J gave up 5 bases; unmatched junction bases: 4. CDR3 length equals 13 residues. Germline V gene data show CDR1 as SGHRS and CDR2 as YFSETQ. CDR3 nucleotides: TGCGCCAGCAGCGCGACAGGGGCCGAGACCCAGTACTTC. Protein: CASSATGAETQYF.

This clone has just one count. This rearrangement joins TRBV7-9 to TRBJ2-2; a weak D match, TRBD1 (5 bases). V lost 0 bases to trimming and J lost 7 bases, with 9 bases between them. The CDR3 is 14 amino acids. Germline CDR1 is SEHNR and CDR2 is FQNEAQ (reference sequence). CDR3: CASSLARVSGELFF. CDR3 DNA: TGTGCCAGCAGCTTAGCCAGGGTCAGCGGGGAGCTGTTTTTT.

The CDR3 region has the DNA TGTGACACCGGGGAGCTGTTTTTT. The encoded protein is CDTGELFF. The rearrangement links TRBV19 to TRBJ2-2; D not certain. The germline V gene encodes CDR1 LNHDA and CDR2 SQIVND (reference sequence). The CDR3 length is 8 residues.

The chain joins TRBV7-2 to TRBJ1-5; a possible D gene is TRBD1 (5 bases). Trimming took off 1 base at V and 5 bases at J, with 15 bases between the two ends. Germline V gene lookup returns CDR1 SGHTA and CDR2 FQGNSA. The CDR3 consists of 16 residues. The CDR3 is CASSLVGGIDHQPQHF. The CDR3 DNA reads TGTGCCAGCAGCTTAGTGGGGGGGATAGACCATCAGCCCCAGCATTTT. The whole variable domain, filled in from reference TRBV7-2 and TRBJ1-5, reads GAGVSQSPSNKVTEKGKDVELRCDPISGHTALYWYRQSLGQGLEFLIYFQGNSAPDKSGLPSDRFSAERTGGSVSTLTIQRTQQEDSAVYLCASSLVGGIDHQPQHFGDGTRLSIL.

The rearrangement links TRBV18 to TRBJ2-7; a possible D gene is TRBD2 (5 bases). CDR3 size: 13 residues. Between the trimmed V and J ends, which lost 0 bases and 5 bases, there was a span of 8 bases. Germline V gives CDR1 KGHSH, CDR2 LQKENI. CDR3: CASSPPEVHEQYF. The CDR3 DNA sequence: TGTGCCAGCTCACCACCGGAGGTCCACGAGCAGTACTTC.

The V call is TRBV18, the J call TRBJ1-1, with TRBD1 identical over 7 bases. Trimming removed 3 bases from V and 4 bases from J; junction bases left unmatched: 8. Germline V gene sequence: CDR1 KGHSH, CDR2 LQKENI. The CDR3 is 15 amino acids. The CDR3 is CASSPGTAGLTEAFF. CDR3 sequence (DNA): TGTGCCAGCTCACCCGGGACAGCAGGGCTCACTGAAGCTTTCTTT.

The J gene is TRBJ2-3, the V gene TRBV4-3, with D maybe TRBD1 (5 bases). Germline CDR1 reads LGHNA; CDR2 reads YSLEER. V was pared by 3 bases and J by 1 base, with 11 bases between. This CDR3 comprises 15 residues. CDR3 protein: CASSQRLGGTDTQYF. The CDR3 coding sequence is TGCGCCAGCAGCCAGCGTCTAGGGGGCACAGATACGCAGTATTTT.

This clone occurred once. V and J are TRBV11-2 and TRBJ2-1, with a tentative D call TRBD2 (6 bases). This CDR3 spans 14 amino acids. With 5 bases removed from V and 2 bases from J, the gap between germline ends came to 10 bases. Germline V gene sequence: CDR1 SGHAT, CDR2 FQNNGV. CDR3 sequence: CASSQAGTYNEQFF. DNA for the CDR3: TGTGCCAGCAGCCAAGCGGGTACCTACAATGAGCAGTTCTTC.

This chain uses TRBV23-1 with TRBJ2-7; TRBD2 agrees at 8 bases. TRBV23-1 is an open reading frame, and its role is uncertain. J lost 1 base, V lost 7 bases, and 6 bases had no gene match. This CDR3 has 14 amino acids. The CDR3 DNA follows: TGCGCCAGCATTGCGGGAGGCGAATCCTACGAGCAGTACTTC. It yields the protein CASIAGGESYEQYF.

This rearrangement joins TRBV2 to TRBJ2-3, with D possibly matching TRBD2 (5 bases). Per germline, CDR1 SNHLY and CDR2 FYNNEI. The CDR3 covers 15 residues. V was clipped by 1 base and J by 3 bases, with 11 bases between them. The CDR3 reads CASSEGGRGTDTQYF. The DNA of the CDR3 is TGTGCCAGCAGTGAAGGTGGGAGAGGGACAGATACGCAGTATTTT.

The table lists this clone with a count of one. In DNA, the CDR3 is TGTGCCAGCTCACAAAAAAAGACAGCCGAGAGTTCGAATCAGCCCCAGCATTTT. Amino acid sequence: CASSQKKTAESSNQPQHF. The J gene is TRBJ1-5, the V gene TRBV18; TRBD1 is a possible D gene (5 bases). Trimming stripped 4 bases from V and 4 bases from J, with 23 bases between. CDR3 size: 18 residues. The germline V gene has CDR1 KGHSH and CDR2 LQKENI.

This chain joins TRBV2 and TRBJ2-3, with 8 bases lining up with TRBD2. Germline V lookup: CDR1 SNHLY, CDR2 FYNNEI. This CDR3 is built from 15 residues. V lost 8 bases to trimming and J lost 5 bases; unmatched junction nucleotides: 12. CDR3 in DNA: TGTGCCAGCCACCTTATCGGGAGGGCCGTAGATACGCAGTATTTT. Its translation is CASHLIGRAVDTQYF.

The CDR3: CASNLPTAGTTEAFF. DNA of the CDR3: TGTGCCAGCAATTTACCCACGGCAGGGACCACTGAAGCTTTCTTT. J is TRBJ1-1 and V is TRBV7-9, with a possible D match to TRBD1 (5 bases). CDR1 is SEHNR and CDR2 is FQNEAQ in the germline V gene (reference sequence). The germline V and J ends were trimmed by 7 bases and 4 bases, with 19 bases remaining between them. There are 15 residues in the CDR3.

The chain recombines TRBV28 with TRBJ2-7, with 8 bases matching TRBD1. Germline CDR1 and CDR2: MDHEN and SYDVKM. There are 16 residues in the CDR3. V lost 2 bases to trimming and J lost 4 bases; unmatched junction nucleotides: 10. DNA of the CDR3: TGTGCCAGCAGTTTACCTGGCAGGGGGCAAAAATACGAGCAGTACTTC. Protein: CASSLPGRGQKYEQYF.

V and J are TRBV2 and TRBJ1-2, with a weak D call TRBD1 (6 bases). V lost 6 bases and J 4 bases, leaving 15 bases between the germline ends. CDR1 is SNHLY, CDR2 FYNNEI, per germline. The CDR3 runs to 14 residues. The CDR3 nucleotides are TGTGCCAGCAGCAAAAACAGGGATCCCTATGGCTACACCTTC. This encodes CASSKNRDPYGYTF.

The chain carries TRBV9 and TRBJ2-5; D unclear. The CDR3 runs to 12 residues. Germline CDR1 reads SGDLS; CDR2 reads YYNGEE. V was clipped by 4 bases and J by 3 bases, with 7 bases between them. The CDR3 reads CASSLTEETQYF. CDR3 DNA: TGTGCCAGCAGCCTTACCGAAGAGACCCAGTACTTC.

The rearrangement uses TRBV6-5 and TRBJ1-3; 10 bases agree with TRBD1. Germline CDR1 is MNHEY and CDR2 is SVGAGI. This CDR3 contains 16 residues. V lost 2 bases and J lost 2; bases outside the gene matches: 3. In DNA, the CDR3 is TGTGCCAGCAGTTACCGAGGACAGGGGGCTGGAAACACCATATATTTT. This encodes CASSYRGQGAGNTIYF.

The V and J genes are TRBV5-6 and TRBJ1-5, with TRBD1 matching 9 bases. This CDR3 has 15 residues. Per germline, CDR1 SGHDT and CDR2 YYEEEE. V dropped 3 bases and J dropped 7; count of bases not matched to a gene: 8. CDR3 residues: CASSWGGQGYQPQHF. For the CDR3, the DNA is TGTGCCAGCAGCTGGGGGGGACAGGGTTACCAGCCCCAGCATTTT.

V is TRBV2 and J is TRBJ2-5; D possibly corresponds to TRBD2 (5 bases). The length of the CDR3 is 13 residues. The V gene lost 7 bases and the J gene lost 10 bases, with 19 bases spanning the gap. Germline assignment: CDR1 SNHLY and CDR2 FYNNEI. CDR3 region: CASIPTFLGLQYF. In DNA form, the CDR3 reads TGTGCCAGCATACCAACCTTCTTAGGACTCCAGTACTTC. Based on the CDR3 plus reference TRBV2 and TRBJ2-5, the full variable domain is EPEVTQTPSHQVTQMGQEVILRCVPISNHLYFYWYRQILGQKVEFLVSFYNNEISEKSEIFDDQFSVERPDGSNFTLKIRSTKLEDSAMYFCASIPTFLGLQYFGPGTRLLVL.

The chain joins TRBV6-5 to TRBJ2-1; TRBD2 aligns across 7 bases. The CDR3 contains 15 residues. Germline V gene sequence: CDR1 MNHEY, CDR2 SVGAGI. V lost 6 bases and J lost 3; bases outside the gene matches: 8. CDR3 sequence (DNA): TGTGCCAGCAGAGAGCGGGATGAAGTCTACAATGAGCAGTTCTTC. This codes for CASRERDEVYNEQFF.

The rearrangement joins TRBV28 to TRBJ2-7, with a weak D call TRBD1 (6 bases). The germline V gene has CDR1 MDHEN and CDR2 SYDVKM. V gave up 7 bases and J gave up 4 bases, with 17 bases separating them. The CDR3 is 14 amino acids. The CDR3 nucleotides read TGTGCCAGCATCCCAGGGGCCCTAGCTTACGAGCAGTACTTC. Its translation is CASIPGALAYEQYF. The full variable domain, in which reference TRBV28 and TRBJ2-7 provide the parts outside the CDR3, is DVKVTQSSRYLVKRTGEKVFLECVQDMDHENMFWYRQDPGLGLRLIYFSYDVKMKEKGDIPEGYSVSREKKERFSLILESASTNQTSMYLCASIPGALAYEQYFGPGTRLTVT.